These 4 T cell receptor beta chains share one sample of origin, sequenced in a study of blood T cells in healthy people across ages. PCR was performed a second time for roughly 7 to 11 cycles using a sample-barcoded 5' primer and a J-beta primer mix. In TCRdb, the 5' RACE reads were re-called with MiXCR into one record per CDR3 protein. The sample records about 800,000 distinct CDR3 sequences, roughly 64% being singletons. The sequenced material came from blood. These TCRs come from a man aged 25-40 years in good health.

Only one count was recorded for this clonotype. This sequence joins TRBV27 and TRBJ2-5; weak D call: TRBD1 (5 bases). The germline CDR1 and CDR2 sequences are MNHEY and SMNVEV (reference sequence). Trimming took off 6 bases at V and 3 bases at J, with 17 bases between the two ends. CDR3 size: 15 residues. This CDR3 reads CASRLQATVKETQYF. DNA of the CDR3: TGTGCCAGCAGGTTACAGGCAACCGTCAAAGAGACCCAGTACTTC.

The chain employs TRBV29-1 and TRBJ1-1; D not certain. V shed 7 bases and J shed 1 base, with 13 bases lying between them. In germline, CDR1 is SQVTM, CDR2 ANQGSEA. This CDR3 spans 13 amino acids. CDR3 bases: TGCAGCGGAGCCATGAGGGAGAACACTGAAGCTTTCTTT. This codes for CSGAMRENTEAFF.

The chain uses TRBV29-1 and TRBJ2-1; 9 positions match TRBD2. From germline, CDR1 is SQVTM and CDR2 ANQGSEA. The V and J ends lost 4 bases and 7 bases, in that order; junction bases with no gene match: 8. This CDR3 spans 14 amino acids. The CDR3 DNA reads as TGCAGCGTTGGAATGGCGGGGGGGCGAAATGAGCAGTTCTTC. Translated: CSVGMAGGRNEQFF.

The chain combines TRBV5-1 with TRBJ1-2, with TRBD1 matching 7 bases. The CDR3 is made up of 12 amino acids. With V trimmed by 3 bases and J by 9 bases, 5 bases remained unmatched. Germline values: CDR1 SGHRS, CDR2 YFSETQ. CDR3 sequence: CASSSSTGRYTF. CDR3 coding DNA: TGCGCCAGCAGCTCGTCGACAGGGCGCTACACCTTC.